A selection of T cell receptor beta chains follows, all from one sample in a study of control samples from healthy donors and cancer patients. Method: immunoSEQ multiplex PCR; TCRdb's copy keeps in-frame clones and lacks some. The sample contains about 250,000 clones, around 79% of which appear only once. Sequenced material: PBMCs. These receptors all come from a woman aged 55-70 years with lung cancer. CDR3s include the opening cysteine and the closing phenylalanine or tryptophan.

v_call,j_call,cdr3_aa
TRBV7-8,TRBJ2-3,CASSTGLAGVDLTDTQYF
TRBV7-8,TRBJ2-7,CASSTRTGDSYEQYF
TRBV28,TRBJ1-2,CASSLWDRAYTSGYTF
TRBV7-7,TRBJ1-3,CASSPTGSPGNTIYF
TRBV9,TRBJ2-5,CASTEDGGPFETQYF
TRBV18,TRBJ1-1,CASSTYRDTEAFF
TRBV6-5,TRBJ1-6,CASSFLAGGNSPLHF
TRBV5-6,TRBJ1-6,CASSLDGGQKNSPLHF
TRBV10-2,TRBJ2-2,CASRFGTFFLTGELFF
TRBV7-9,TRBJ2-1,CASSSQTSGSSYNEQFF
TRBV11-2,TRBJ2-1,CASSLVGSYNEQFF
TRBV9,TRBJ2-3,CASSVSGQFTDTQYF
TRBV28,TRBJ2-3,CASSTTQVKTDTQYF
TRBV9,TRBJ2-5,CASSVDVGKVATQYF
TRBV28,TRBJ1-2,CASSGGWGYGYTF
TRBV5-4,TRBJ2-1,CASSTGTASSNEQFF
TRBV2,TRBJ2-7,CASNRGGAGYEQYF
TRBV5-1,TRBJ1-3,CASSSQDRASGNTIYF
TRBV18,TRBJ1-1,CASSPSAGNTEAFF
TRBV6-5,TRBJ2-5,CASSPNRFTETQYF
TRBV28,TRBJ1-1,CASSYAYGAGMNTEAFF
TRBV10-1,TRBJ1-1,CASRKDQYRTEAFF
TRBV24-1,TRBJ1-1,CATSDFGTVFF
TRBV7-8,TRBJ2-7,CASSPRGVGSYEQYF
TRBV19,TRBJ2-3,CASSMGLSLRVDTQYF
TRBV10-2,TRBJ1-5,CASSLGEGEPQHF
TRBV4-1,TRBJ2-1,CASSQEGRNRQNEQFF
TRBV30,TRBJ1-1,CAWGRGNTEAFF
TRBV14,TRBJ1-2,CASSQGSGSYGYTF
TRBV27,TRBJ2-1,CASKSLAKLYEQFF
TRBV10-2,TRBJ2-7,CASSEGRGTYEQYF
TRBV11-2,TRBJ2-4,CASSLERGWDIQYF
TRBV9,TRBJ2-5,CASSFGTVGQETQYF
TRBV20-1,TRBJ1-1,CRTAGTEAFF
TRBV20-1,TRBJ2-2,CSASATSGTANTGELFF
TRBV28,TRBJ2-7,CASSLSGVSYEQYF
TRBV7-3,TRBJ2-3,CASSLLGITDTQYF
TRBV5-1,TRBJ2-2,CASSLRQGAGELFF
TRBV9,TRBJ1-1,CASSARQGVSTEAFF
TRBV2,TRBJ1-1,CASSLAGRNTEAFF
TRBV10-1,TRBJ1-1,CASSDQGMSTEAFF
TRBV2,TRBJ1-5,CASSTGQGEQPQHF
TRBV5-1,TRBJ2-2,CASSLYGGTNTGELFF
TRBV7-2,TRBJ2-5,CASSLSPQETQYF
TRBV5-1,TRBJ1-1,CASSLAWVGMNTEAFF